This TCR beta chain was recovered during a study of blood T cell repertoires in COVID-19. Study details: Both acute and convalescent COVID-19 samples were obtained from the United States, Italy and Spain. T cells, B-cell-depleted T cells, or PBMCs supplied cDNA or gDNA.

TCRdb's table, derived via immunoSEQ multiplex PCR, lists solely in-frame clones and lacks some. The table has roughly 72,000 clones, 88% seen once. This TCR was sampled from a human donor in a cohort sampled during active COVID-19. Specimen: peripheral blood.

The CDR3 region has the DNA TGTGCCAGCAGGGACACATCGAACACCGGGGAGCTGTTTTTT. Protein product: CASRDTSNTGELFF. The chain uses TRBV7-3 and TRBJ2-2; D is possibly TRBD1 (5 bases). The germline gives CDR1 SGHTA, CDR2 FQGTGA. Trimming cost V 6 bases and J 0 bases, with 8 bases left between them. The CDR3 extends over 14 amino acids.